The next 18 T cell receptor beta chains were all read from a single sample in a study of T cell responses to AZD1222 COVID-19 vaccine. Sequencing used immunoSEQ multiplex PCR; TCRdb keeps in-frame clones, though not all of them. The profile shows 130,000 to 150,000 clones, approximately 90% of them singletons. The sample here was peripheral blood, taken on day 0 of AZD1222 vaccination. These receptors all stem from an adult in good health.

This clone was seen a handful of times. The V gene is TRBV29-1, the J gene TRBJ1-2; a weak D match, TRBD1 (6 bases). Germline assignment: CDR1 SQVTM and CDR2 ANQGSEA. Trimming took 4 bases from V and 4 from J, leaving 10 bases between them. The CDR3 totals 12 residues. CDR3 in amino acids: CSVAGRGYGYTF. CDR3 nucleotide sequence: TGCAGCGTTGCTGGCAGGGGCTATGGCTACACCTTC.

The chain recombines TRBV6-1 with TRBJ1-1; 7 bases are shared with TRBD1. CDR1 MNHNS and CDR2 SASEGT come from the germline V gene. The V gene end was trimmed by 3 bases and the J gene end by 1 base; junction bases not matched to a gene: 5. The CDR3 runs to 15 residues. The DNA for the CDR3 is TGTGCCAGCAGTGAGCCGGGACAGCCGAACACTGAAGCTTTCTTT. This codes for CASSEPGQPNTEAFF.

The chain uses TRBV28 and TRBJ2-3; TRBD2 matches at 16 bases. The V segment lost 4 bases and the J segment 3 bases; nucleotides outside the gene matches: 10. This CDR3 is built from 19 residues. Per germline, CDR1 MDHEN and CDR2 SYDVKM. Here the CDR3 DNA reads TGTGCCAGCAGTTCCTCTGGGGGACTAGCGGGAGGGCCAACAGATACGCAGTATTTT. Amino acids: CASSSSGGLAGGPTDTQYF.

V usage is TRBV6-2 or TRBV6-3 and J usage is TRBJ1-1, with TRBD1 as a possible D gene (6 bases). The CDR3 consists of 13 residues. The ends were cut back, 4 bases at V and 3 bases at J, with 9 bases in the middle. CDR1 and CDR2 (germline): MNHEY, SVGEGT. This CDR3 reads CASSWGLHTEAFF. The CDR3 DNA sequence: TGTGCCAGCAGTTGGGGGCTACACACTGAAGCTTTCTTT.

V is TRBV5-8 and J is TRBJ1-6; unclear D gene. The CDR3 contains 12 residues. Trimming stripped 6 bases from V and 5 bases from J, with 6 bases between. The germline V gene has CDR1 SGHTS and CDR2 YDEGEE. This CDR3 reads CASTLNNSPLHF. The DNA of the CDR3 is TGTGCCAGCACCCTGAATAATTCACCCCTCCACTTT.

This clone showed up just once. The sample carries other DNA sequences with the same CDR3. This chain uses TRBV20-1 with TRBJ2-7, with D perhaps assigned TRBD1 or TRBD2 (5 bases each). The V gene's germline CDR1 is DFQATT and CDR2 SNEGSKA (reference sequence). V dropped 3 bases and J dropped 2 bases, with 5 bases sitting between them. CDR3 length: 11 amino acids. The CDR3 bases are TGCAGTGCTAGGGGGGCCTACGAGCAGTACTTC. This codes for CSARGAYEQYF.

This rearrangement joins TRBV5-1 to TRBJ1-3; D gene uncertain. The CDR3 contains 16 residues. The V end lost 0 bases, the J end lost 3 bases, and 13 bases lay between the germline ends. Germline V gene data show CDR1 as SGHRS and CDR2 as YFSETQ. CDR3: CASSLVGVRFGNTIYF. The CDR3 DNA reads TGCGCCAGCAGCTTGGTTGGGGTGAGGTTTGGAAACACCATATATTTT. The full variable domain, its missing parts supplied by reference TRBV5-1 and TRBJ1-3, is KAGVTQTPRYLIKTRGQQVTLSCSPISGHRSVSWYQQTPGQGLQFLFEYFSETQRNKGNFPGRFSGRQFSNSRSEMNVSTLELGDSALYLCASSLVGVRFGNTIYFGEGSWLTVV.

J is TRBJ2-2 and V is TRBV3-1 (or the pseudogene TRBV3-2); maybe TRBD1 (6 bases). Germline V gene data show CDR1 as LGHDT and CDR2 as YNNKEL (reference sequence). The V end lost 8 bases, the J end lost 2 bases, and 18 bases lay between the germline ends. The CDR3 spans 16 residues. In DNA, the CDR3 is TGTGCCAGCGGGCATTATATTGGGGGCAACACCGGGGAGCTGTTTTTT. Translated: CASGHYIGGNTGELFF.

V and J are TRBV18 and TRBJ2-1; a possible D gene is TRBD2 (5 bases). Trimming took 6 bases from V and 0 from J, leaving 15 bases between them. The CDR3 runs to 16 residues. Germline CDR1 is KGHSH and CDR2 is LQKENI. The CDR3 coding sequence is TGTGCCAGCTCCCCGCGGGCGGAGAGCTCCTACAATGAGCAGTTCTTC. Protein: CASSPRAESSYNEQFF.

The V and J genes are TRBV5-1 and TRBJ2-3, with no clear D. V lost 7 bases, J lost 4 bases, and 7 bases lay in between. Germline V gives CDR1 SGHRS, CDR2 YFSETQ. This CDR3 region has 11 residues. CDR3 in amino acids: CASQNADTQYF. The CDR3 DNA reads TGCGCCAGCCAGAACGCAGATACGCAGTATTTT.

The chain carries TRBV3-1 (or the pseudogene TRBV3-2) and TRBJ1-1; 7 positions match TRBD1. Germline V lookup: CDR1 LGHDT, CDR2 YNNKEL (reference sequence). This CDR3 comprises 14 residues. V lost 2 bases, J lost 2 bases, and 2 bases stayed unmatched. CDR3 bases: TGTGCCAGCAGCCAATACAGGGGAAACACTGAAGCTTTCTTT. Its protein product is CASSQYRGNTEAFF.

The chain joins TRBV19 to TRBJ2-3, with 7 positions matching TRBD2. The CDR3 is 15 amino acids. Germline values: CDR1 LNHDA, CDR2 SQIVND (reference sequence). V shed 4 bases and J 4 bases; nucleotides not matched to a gene: 8. The CDR3 coding sequence is TGTGCCAGTAGTAAAGGACTAGGAGTGTCAGATACGCAGTATTTT. Translating it yields CASSKGLGVSDTQYF.

The chain couples TRBV21-1 to TRBJ1-2. TRBV21-1 is deemed a pseudogene. The CDR3 spans 14 residues. The CDR3: CATPHPVTNYGYTF. The CDR3 DNA reads as TGTGCCACCCCTCACCCGGTGACCAACTATGGCTACACCTTC.

The V and J genes are TRBV6-2 or TRBV6-3 and TRBJ2-7; unclear D gene. Germline lookup yields CDR1 MNHEY and CDR2 SVGEGT. The CDR3 contains 13 residues. V dropped 4 bases and J dropped 4 bases, with 11 bases sitting between them. CDR3 in DNA: TGTGCCAGCAGTTTCGACTCCGCATACGAGCAGTACTTC. Its translation: CASSFDSAYEQYF.

This clone was picked up a small number of times. The CDR3: CASSLAGEGYNEQFF. The CDR3 nucleotides are TGTGCCAGCAGTTTAGCGGGAGAGGGGTACAATGAGCAGTTCTTC. V usage is TRBV28 and J usage is TRBJ2-1, with 7 nucleotides matching TRBD2. V shed 2 bases, J shed 4 bases, and the junction held 5 bases outside the gene matches. This CDR3 is 15 amino acids long. Germline V lookup: CDR1 MDHEN, CDR2 SYDVKM.

The chain couples TRBV7-2 to TRBJ2-7; 9 bases are a match to TRBD1. The CDR3 runs to 14 residues. V shed 1 base and J 3 bases; nucleotides not matched to a gene: 1. Germline V CDR1 and CDR2: SGHTA, FQGNSA. The CDR3, as DNA: TGTGCCAGCAGCTTAGGGACAGGGGTCTACGAGCAGTACTTC. This sequence encodes CASSLGTGVYEQYF. Full variable domain (remainder filled in from reference TRBV7-2 and TRBJ2-7): GAGVSQSPSNKVTEKGKDVELRCDPISGHTALYWYRQSLGQGLEFLIYFQGNSAPDKSGLPSDRFSAERTGGSVSTLTIQRTQQEDSAVYLCASSLGTGVYEQYFGPGTRLTVT.

This rearrangement joins TRBV7-3 to TRBJ2-1; D possibly uses TRBD1 or TRBD2 (5 bases each). The CDR3 sequence is 15 residues long. Germline V gives CDR1 SGHTA, CDR2 FQGTGA. The V end lost 5 bases, the J end lost 3 bases, and 14 bases lay between the germline ends. CDR3 coding DNA: TGTGCCAGCAGCCCCGGGGCTAGCTACTACAATGAGCAGTTCTTC. Its protein product is CASSPGASYYNEQFF.

Points on this clone: The junction and the germline gene differ at one end; a read error may be behind it. The rearrangement links TRBV9 to TRBJ2-5; 9 bases align to TRBD2. Per germline, CDR1 SGDLS and CDR2 YYNGEE. The CDR3 covers 18 residues. CDR3 nucleotide sequence: TGTGCCAACAGCGGCGGACTTGATAGCGGGAGCTATCGGGAGACCCAGTACTTC. Translation: CANSGGLDSGSYRETQYF.